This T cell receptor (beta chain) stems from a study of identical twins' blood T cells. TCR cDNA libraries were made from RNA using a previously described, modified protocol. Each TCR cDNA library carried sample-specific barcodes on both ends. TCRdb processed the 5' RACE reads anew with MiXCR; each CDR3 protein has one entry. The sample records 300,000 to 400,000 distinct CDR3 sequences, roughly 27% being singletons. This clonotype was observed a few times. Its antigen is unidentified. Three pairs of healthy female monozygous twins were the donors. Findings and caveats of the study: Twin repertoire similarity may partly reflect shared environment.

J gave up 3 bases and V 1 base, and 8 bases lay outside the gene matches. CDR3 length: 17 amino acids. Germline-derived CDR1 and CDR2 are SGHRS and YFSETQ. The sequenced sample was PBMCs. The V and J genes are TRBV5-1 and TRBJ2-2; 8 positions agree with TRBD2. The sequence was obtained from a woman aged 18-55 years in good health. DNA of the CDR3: TGCGCCAGCAGCTTGTCGTGGTCAGCGGGGGACACCGGGGAGCTGTTTTTT. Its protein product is CASSLSWSAGDTGELFF. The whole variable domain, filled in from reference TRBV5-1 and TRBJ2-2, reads KAGVTQTPRYLIKTRGQQVTLSCSPISGHRSVSWYQQTPGQGLQFLFEYFSETQRNKGNFPGRFSGRQFSNSRSEMNVSTLELGDSALYLCASSLSWSAGDTGELFFGEGSRLTVL.